This T cell receptor (beta chain) is drawn from a study of blood T cell repertoires in COVID-19. Study summary: There were acute and convalescent COVID-19 samples, and they came from the United States, Italy and Spain. T cells, B-cell-depleted T cells, or PBMCs supplied cDNA or gDNA.

Some clones are missing from TCRdb's copy, which holds only in-frame ones; the method was immunoSEQ multiplex PCR. The table lists roughly 200,000 clones, around four fifths of them singletons, with roughly 8.7% in the top ten. Germline V lookup: CDR1 KGHSH, CDR2 LQKENI. The CDR3 contains 15 residues. V lost 3 bases to trimming and J lost 5 bases, with 13 bases between them. Specimen: peripheral blood. This chain uses TRBV18 with TRBJ1-4, with D unresolved. The sequence derives from a man aged 35-49 years with active or convalescent COVID-19. CDR3 sequence: CASSPRTQRNEKLFF. The CDR3 nucleotides read TGTGCCAGCTCACCGAGAACACAGAGAAATGAAAAACTGTTTTTT.